The 17 T cell receptor beta chains listed next were all sequenced from one sample in a study of T cells after yellow fever vaccination. TCRdb re-analysed the 5' RACE reads in MiXCR, keeping a single row per CDR3 protein. The table includes hundreds of thousands of distinct CDR3 sequences, less than 20% detected once. The sequencing used PBMCs, collected around 5 days after the first yellow fever vaccination. The receptor set was obtained from a man aged 18 to 29 who received the YFV17D yellow fever vaccine.

The rearrangement uses TRBV27 and TRBJ2-7; 11 bases line up with TRBD1. Trimming took 6 bases from V and 12 from J; bases not matched to a gene: 13. The CDR3 sequence is 14 residues long. The V gene's germline CDR1 is MNHEY and CDR2 SMNVEV (reference sequence). CDR3 loop: CASSSPRTGGLAYV. The CDR3, as DNA: TGTGCCAGCAGCTCTCCTCGGACAGGGGGCTTGGCGTACGTC.

The V call is TRBV5-1, the J call TRBJ1-2; tentatively, D is TRBD1 (5 bases). Trimming cost V 3 bases and J 3 bases, with 15 bases left between them. Germline assignment: CDR1 SGHRS and CDR2 YFSETQ. This CDR3 contains 15 residues. CDR3 bases: TGCGCCAGCAGCTACTACAGGTTCGGGGACTATGGCTACACCTTC. Protein product: CASSYYRFGDYGYTF.

The CDR3 sequence: CASILSDTQYF. DNA for the CDR3: TGCGCCAGCATCCTTTCAGATACGCAGTATTTT. V usage is TRBV10-2 and J usage is TRBJ2-3; D ambiguous. The CDR3 loop spans 11 amino acids. Germline values: CDR1 WSHSY, CDR2 SAAADI. Deletions cut 7 bases from V and 4 bases from J, with 6 bases between.

This clonotype was recorded many times. This sequence joins TRBV12-3 or TRBV12-4 and TRBJ2-1; D might be TRBD1 or TRBD2, each matching 5 bases. CDR3 length equals 11 residues. Trimming pared 6 bases from V and 10 bases from J, leaving 10 bases between. CDR3 in amino acids: CASSLRGEQFF. CDR3 DNA sequence: TGTGCCAGCAGCTTGAGGGGCGAGCAGTTCTTC.

The chain has TRBV12-3 or TRBV12-4 and TRBJ1-1; unclear D gene. The CDR3 consists of 14 residues. Deletions cut 3 bases from V and 1 base from J, with 9 bases between. The CDR3 DNA sequence: TGTGCCAGCAGTTTCTCGGTTGGGAACACTGAAGCTTTCTTT. Translating gives CASSFSVGNTEAFF.

CDR3 in amino acids: CAISEGPNEKLFF. Here the CDR3 DNA reads TGTGCCATCAGTGAGGGACCAAATGAAAAACTGTTTTTT. The chain joins TRBV10-3 to TRBJ1-4; no clear D. CDR1 is ENHRY and CDR2 is SYGVKD in the germline V gene. Trimming took off 2 bases at V and 5 bases at J, with 6 bases between the two ends. This CDR3 has 13 residues.

This clonotype was seen at least ten times. V gene TRBV12-3 or TRBV12-4 combines with J gene TRBJ2-2, with a tentative D call TRBD2 (5 bases). The germline V and J ends were trimmed by 0 bases and 4 bases, with 15 bases remaining between them. The CDR3 consists of 17 residues. This CDR3 reads CASSLALDSVATGELFF. The DNA for the CDR3 is TGTGCCAGCAGTTTAGCCCTGGATAGCGTGGCCACCGGGGAGCTGTTTTTT.

This clonotype came up a few times. The gene calls are TRBV12-3 or TRBV12-4 and TRBJ2-7, with no clear D. This CDR3 is 16 amino acids long. V was pared by 3 bases and J by 3 bases, with 18 bases between. This chain's CDR3 is CASSLSITNNLYEQYV. The CDR3 region has the DNA TGTGCCAGCAGTTTGTCAATTACTAACAACCTCTACGAGCAGTACGTC.

The V call is TRBV4-1, the J call TRBJ2-5; a weak D match, TRBD1 (5 bases). Trimming cost V 3 bases and J 4 bases, with 12 bases left between them. CDR1 and CDR2 from the germline V gene are MGHRA and YSYEKL. This CDR3 has 14 residues. As DNA, the CDR3 is TGCGCCAGCAGCCAGCAGGGTACTCCAGAGACCCAGTACTTC. Translated, it gives CASSQQGTPETQYF.

The gene calls are TRBV5-1 and TRBJ2-2; 8 bases align to TRBD2. The CDR3 loop spans 17 amino acids. Germline values: CDR1 SGHRS, CDR2 YFSETQ. J lost 4 bases, V lost 0 bases, and 8 bases had no gene match. The CDR3 region is CASSLARGGASTGELFF. CDR3 DNA: TGCGCCAGCAGCTTGGCCCGGGGGGGCGCGAGCACCGGGGAGCTGTTTTTT.

V gene TRBV7-9 combines with J gene TRBJ2-5; D not resolved. Trimming pared 4 bases from V and 5 bases from J, leaving 11 bases between. Germline V CDR1 and CDR2: SEHNR, FQNEAQ (reference sequence). CDR3 length equals 13 residues. The DNA of the CDR3 is TGTGCCAGCAGCTCCGATGGGCCCGAGACCCAGTACTTC. Its translation is CASSSDGPETQYF.

This chain joins TRBV2 and TRBJ1-5, with D perhaps matching TRBD1 (6 bases). This CDR3 is built from 15 residues. Germline V lookup: CDR1 SNHLY, CDR2 FYNNEI. Trimming left V 6 bases short and J 5 bases short, with 17 bases between. The CDR3 here is CASRGLTGAHQPQHF. The CDR3 nucleotides are TGTGCCAGCAGGGGTTTGACAGGCGCACATCAGCCCCAGCATTTT. The variable domain in full, completed from reference TRBV2 and TRBJ1-5, reads EPEVTQTPSHQVTQMGQEVILRCVPISNHLYFYWYRQILGQKVEFLVSFYNNEISEKSEIFDDQFSVERPDGSNFTLKIRSTKLEDSAMYFCASRGLTGAHQPQHFGDGTRLSIL.

This chain joins TRBV19 and TRBJ1-6; possible D gene TRBD1, 5 bases. Germline V gene lookup returns CDR1 LNHDA and CDR2 SQIVND (reference sequence). The CDR3 runs to 14 residues. V gave up 7 bases and J gave up 7 bases, with 14 bases separating them. The CDR3 region has the DNA TGTGCCAGTACCCTCCGACAGACGAATTCACCCCTCCACTTT. Protein sequence: CASTLRQTNSPLHF.

The rearrangement joins TRBV4-1 to TRBJ1-2; tentatively, D is TRBD1 (5 bases). Germline V CDR1 and CDR2: MGHRA, YSYEKL. The V gene lost 4 bases and the J gene lost 8 bases, with 23 bases spanning the gap. CDR3 length: 16 amino acids. Here the CDR3 reads CASSPQGRVGVEGYTF. CDR3 DNA sequence: TGCGCCAGCAGCCCCCAAGGCAGGGTGGGGGTAGAGGGCTACACCTTC.

The rearrangement links TRBV6-5 to TRBJ1-1; D perhaps matches TRBD1 (6 bases). The CDR3 totals 14 residues. The germline V and J ends were trimmed by 2 bases and 6 bases, with 13 bases remaining between them. The germline V gene encodes CDR1 MNHEY and CDR2 SVGAGI. The CDR3 DNA sequence: TGTGCCAGCAGTTACGCGCAGGGGTTTCCTGAAGCTTTCTTT. This translates into CASSYAQGFPEAFF.

This clonotype showed up just a few times. The V and J genes are TRBV5-1 and TRBJ2-5, with 7 bases lining up with TRBD2. With V trimmed by 0 bases and J by 1 base, 6 bases remained unmatched. The germline V gene has CDR1 SGHRS and CDR2 YFSETQ. CDR3 length: 16 amino acids. This CDR3 is CASSLDNASGQETQYF. The CDR3 DNA sequence: TGCGCCAGCAGCTTGGACAACGCTAGCGGCCAAGAGACCCAGTACTTC. Looking up the rest from reference TRBV5-1 and TRBJ2-5 gives the full variable domain: KAGVTQTPRYLIKTRGQQVTLSCSPISGHRSVSWYQQTPGQGLQFLFEYFSETQRNKGNFPGRFSGRQFSNSRSEMNVSTLELGDSALYLCASSLDNASGQETQYFGPGTRLLVL.

The chain is built from TRBV15 and TRBJ2-5, with D perhaps TRBD2 (6 bases). The CDR3 sequence is 14 residues long. Germline V gene data show CDR1 as LNHNV and CDR2 as YYDKDF (reference sequence). V was clipped by 2 bases and J by 5 bases, with 12 bases between them. The CDR3 region has the DNA TGTGCCACCAGCAGATCAGGGAGGATGGAGACCCAGTACTTC. Translated, it gives CATSRSGRMETQYF.